Presented here are 9 T cell receptor beta chains from one specimen sequenced in a study of blood T cell repertoires in COVID-19. Repertoires were generated with immunoSEQ multiplex PCR, while TCRdb's copy carries only in-frame clones and drops some. Of some 73,000 clones in the sample, approximately 71% are singletons; the top ten hold 2% to 2.5%. Source material: peripheral blood. Receptors originate from a man in his 70s with COVID-19, enrolled during active disease.

The chain recombines TRBV28 with TRBJ2-7; TRBD1 matches at 7 bases. This CDR3 contains 12 residues. V dropped 10 bases and J dropped 3; count of bases not matched to a gene: 6. Germline V gives CDR1 MDHEN, CDR2 SYDVKM. The CDR3 protein is CATENRGYEQYF. The CDR3 bases are TGTGCCACCGAGAACAGGGGCTACGAGCAGTACTTC.

The V gene is TRBV7-2, the J gene TRBJ1-1; D remains unclear. The CDR3 is 14 amino acids. Per germline, CDR1 SGHTA and CDR2 FQGNSA. V was cut by 3 bases and J by 3 bases, with 11 bases left in between. CDR3 amino acids: CASSFSAGYTEAFF. The CDR3 DNA reads TGTGCCAGCAGCTTCAGTGCGGGATACACTGAAGCTTTCTTT.

The chain links TRBV18 to TRBJ1-4; 7 nucleotides line up with TRBD1. Germline CDR1 KGHSH, CDR2 LQKENI. J lost 8 bases, V lost 3 bases, and 12 bases had no gene match. The length of the CDR3 is 16 residues. The chain's CDR3 is CASSPFSGQQGEKLFF. The CDR3 coding sequence is TGTGCCAGCTCACCGTTTTCGGGACAGCAGGGGGAAAAACTGTTTTTT.

The J gene is TRBJ2-7, the V gene TRBV5-1; 11 bases agree with TRBD2. Trimming at V came to 3 bases and at J to 1 base, leaving 9 bases not matched to a gene. CDR3 length: 17 amino acids. In germline, CDR1 is SGHRS, CDR2 YFSETQ. CDR3 DNA: TGCGCCAGCAGCTCCAAAACTAGCGGGAGTTTTTCCTACGAGCAGTACTTC. This gives the protein CASSSKTSGSFSYEQYF.

The rearrangement joins TRBV4-2 to TRBJ1-4; a weak D match, TRBD1 (5 bases). This CDR3 region has 15 residues. Trimming pared 0 bases from V and 7 bases from J, leaving 12 bases between. CDR1 LGHNA and CDR2 YNFKEQ come from the germline V gene. This chain's CDR3 is CASSQDVDQGEKLFF. DNA of the CDR3: TGTGCCAGCAGCCAAGATGTAGATCAGGGTGAAAAACTGTTTTTT.

V usage is TRBV2 and J usage is TRBJ1-2; 7 positions match TRBD1. J was trimmed by 5 bases and V by 4 bases; bases with no gene match: 10. In germline, CDR1 is SNHLY, CDR2 FYNNEI. This CDR3 has 15 residues. This CDR3 reads CASSVAGQAQYGYTF. CDR3 sequence (DNA): TGTGCCAGCAGTGTGGCTGGACAGGCGCAATATGGCTACACCTTC. The variable domain in full, with the rest retrieved from reference TRBV2 and TRBJ1-2, is EPEVTQTPSHQVTQMGQEVILRCVPISNHLYFYWYRQILGQKVEFLVSFYNNEISEKSEIFDDQFSVERPDGSNFTLKIRSTKLEDSAMYFCASSVAGQAQYGYTFGSGTRLTVV.

The chain uses TRBV3-1 (or the pseudogene TRBV3-2) and TRBJ2-1, with D perhaps TRBD2 (5 bases). Germline-derived CDR1 and CDR2 are LGHDT and YNNKEL (reference sequence). CDR3 size: 15 residues. V dropped 1 base and J dropped 1 base, with 8 bases sitting between them. The CDR3 nucleotides are TGTGCCAGCAGCCAAGGAGGGCCTTCCTACAATGAGCAGTTCTTC. Translated, it gives CASSQGGPSYNEQFF.

The chain employs TRBV9 and TRBJ2-7, with 7 bases identical to TRBD2. After removal of 5 bases from V and 3 bases from J, the junction contained 11 bases not matched to a gene. The CDR3 is 15 amino acids. Germline V gene data show CDR1 as SGDLS and CDR2 as YYNGEE. CDR3 DNA sequence: TGTGCCAGCAGTCAAACTAGCGAGAGCCTCTACGAGCAGTACTTC. This translates into CASSQTSESLYEQYF. Full variable domain (outside the CDR3, taken from reference TRBV9 and TRBJ2-7): DSGVTQTPKHLITATGQRVTLRCSPRSGDLSVYWYQQSLDQGLQFLIQYYNGEERAKGNILERFSAQQFPDLHSELNLSSLELGDSALYFCASSQTSESLYEQYFGPGTRLTVT.

The chain is built from TRBV4-1 and TRBJ2-7, with TRBD1 identical over 8 bases. Germline V CDR1 and CDR2: MGHRA, YSYEKL. The CDR3 loop spans 16 amino acids. With 1 base clipped from V and 2 bases from J, the junction kept 7 bases outside the gene matches. CDR3 bases: TGCGCCAGCAGCCAAGTCGTCCTCAGGGGGCCCTACGAGCAGTACTTC. It is translated as CASSQVVLRGPYEQYF.